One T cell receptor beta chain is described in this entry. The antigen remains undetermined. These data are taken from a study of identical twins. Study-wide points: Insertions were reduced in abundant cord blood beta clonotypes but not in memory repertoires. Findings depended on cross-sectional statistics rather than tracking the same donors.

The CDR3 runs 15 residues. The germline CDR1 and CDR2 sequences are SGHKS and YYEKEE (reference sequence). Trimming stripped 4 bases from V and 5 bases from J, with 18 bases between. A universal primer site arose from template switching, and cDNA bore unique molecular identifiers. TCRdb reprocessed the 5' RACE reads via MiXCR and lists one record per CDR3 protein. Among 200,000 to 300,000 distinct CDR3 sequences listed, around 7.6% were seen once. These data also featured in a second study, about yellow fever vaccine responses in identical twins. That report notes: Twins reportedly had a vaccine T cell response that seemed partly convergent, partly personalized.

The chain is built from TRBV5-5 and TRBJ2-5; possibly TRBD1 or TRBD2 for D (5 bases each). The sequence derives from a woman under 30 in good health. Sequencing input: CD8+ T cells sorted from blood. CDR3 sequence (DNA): TGTGCCAGCAGCCGTTGGGACGGGGACGGGGAGACCCAGTACTTC. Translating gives CASSRWDGDGETQYF.